Sequencing of this TCR beta chain was carried out in a study of response to subunit inactivated influenza vaccine. The CDR3 runs 15 residues. Trimming removed 4 bases from V and 0 bases from J, with 10 bases in between. Germline V gene lookup returns CDR1 SGDLS and CDR2 YYNGEE. Each CDR3 protein is one row after TCRdb ran MiXCR on the RT-PCR reads. The repertoire consists of roughly 650,000 distinct CDR3 sequences, with less than 15% occurring once and the leading ten covering roughly 7.2%. The V and J genes are TRBV9 and TRBJ2-2; maybe TRBD2 (5 bases). The sequencing used PBMCs from blood, collected approximately 15 days before vaccination. This TCR was recovered from a man aged 50 to 60 who received an inactivated influenza vaccine. The CDR3 region is CASSPAVPNTGELFF. The CDR3 DNA is TGTGCCAGCAGCCCAGCGGTACCGAACACCGGGGAGCTGTTTTTT. Combining the CDR3 with reference TRBV9 and TRBJ2-2 gives the whole variable domain DSGVTQTPKHLITATGQRVTLRCSPRSGDLSVYWYQQSLDQGLQFLIQYYNGEERAKGNILERFSAQQFPDLHSELNLSSLELGDSALYFCASSPAVPNTGELFFGEGSRLTVL.